Following are 20 T cell receptor beta chains from one sample sequenced in a study of blood T cell repertoires in COVID-19 (dated by TCRdb to between 2020 and 2021). Library generation was performed with the immunoSEQ multiplex PCR assay. As stored in TCRdb, this immuneACCESS dataset retains in-frame rearrangements with V and J assigned. A fraction of the clones does not appear; measured against another copy, unresolved V genes explain less than half of the discrepancy, and the remainder lacks a known reason. The sample data list about 73,000 clones, and roughly 79% of these were observed just once. The ten largest clones represent approximately 22% of the sample. Input material: peripheral blood. The receptors stem from a woman aged 70-85 years with acute or convalescent COVID-19.

This rearrangement joins TRBV15 to TRBJ2-7; no firm D call. The germline CDR1 and CDR2 sequences are LNHNV and YYDKDF (reference sequence). Deletions cut 2 bases from V and 2 bases from J, with 13 bases between. This CDR3 region has 15 residues. DNA for the CDR3: TGTGCCACCAGCAGATCCCGGGTGGCGACCTACGAGCAGTACTTC. Translation gives CATSRSRVATYEQYF.

The rearrangement uses TRBV3-1 (or the pseudogene TRBV3-2) and TRBJ1-1, with 9 bases that match TRBD1. V lost 5 bases, J lost 0 bases, and 7 bases stayed unmatched. The germline gives CDR1 LGHDT, CDR2 YNNKEL (reference sequence). CDR3 length: 16 amino acids. For the CDR3, the DNA is TGTGCCAGCAGCGGGACAGGGTTCTGGATGAACACTGAAGCTTTCTTT. Its protein product is CASSGTGFWMNTEAFF.

The J gene is TRBJ2-1, the V gene TRBV7-3; no firm D call. CDR1 is SGHTA and CDR2 is FQGTGA in the germline V gene. This CDR3 contains 13 residues. Trimming removed 5 bases from V and 10 bases from J, with 15 bases in between. CDR3: CASSPSPQIEQFF. Here the CDR3 DNA reads TGTGCCAGCAGCCCCTCCCCCCAGATCGAGCAGTTCTTC.

A remark on this clone: This same CDR3 is encoded by further DNA sequences in the sample. V gene TRBV6-5 combines with J gene TRBJ1-1; D gene uncertain. The V gene's germline CDR1 is MNHEY and CDR2 SVGAGI. The CDR3 contains 14 residues. Trimming pared 0 bases from V and 1 base from J, leaving 6 bases between. The CDR3 DNA reads as TGTGCCAGCAGTTACTCGACTGGGAACACTGAAGCTTTCTTT. Protein product: CASSYSTGNTEAFF.

The chain carries TRBV5-1 and TRBJ1-2, with D possibly TRBD1 on 5 matching bases. The V and J ends lost 0 bases and 4 bases respectively, with 16 bases between them. This CDR3 region has 16 residues. Germline-derived CDR1 and CDR2 are SGHRS and YFSETQ. This chain's CDR3 is CASSLDSPTAGYGYTF. The CDR3 nucleotides read TGCGCCAGCAGCTTGGATAGTCCGACAGCTGGCTATGGCTACACCTTC.

The V gene is TRBV6-6, the J gene TRBJ1-5, with D possibly matching TRBD1 (5 bases). Trimming pared 7 bases from V and 0 bases from J, leaving 10 bases between. Germline V lookup: CDR1 MNHNY, CDR2 SVGAGI (reference sequence). The CDR3 length is 14 residues. This chain's CDR3 is CASTRQGSNQPQHF. The CDR3 DNA follows: TGTGCCAGCACCAGGCAGGGTAGCAATCAGCCCCAGCATTTT.

CDR3 region: CASRKGGRFGKNIQYF. CDR3 bases: TGTGCCAGTAGAAAAGGGGGAAGGTTCGGCAAAAACATTCAGTACTTC. The V and J genes are TRBV19 and TRBJ2-4, with TRBD1 as a possible D gene (6 bases). Trimming removed 6 bases at V and 3 bases at J, with 18 bases between. The CDR3 totals 16 residues. The germline V gene has CDR1 LNHDA and CDR2 SQIVND (reference sequence).

In this sample, this clone turned up a few times. In DNA, the CDR3 is TGTGCCAGCAGTTTATCGGGGACATTAATAGATGCTGGAAACACCATATATTTT. Its protein is CASSLSGTLIDAGNTIYF. The rearrangement links TRBV27 to TRBJ1-3; maybe TRBD1 (6 bases). The CDR3 consists of 18 residues. V lost 0 bases and J 2 bases, leaving 17 bases between the germline ends. Germline V lookup: CDR1 MNHEY, CDR2 SMNVEV (reference sequence).

On this clone: At one boundary the junction diverges from the germline segment, which might be a read error. The chain uses TRBV7-9 and TRBJ2-1, with D perhaps TRBD1 (6 bases). The CDR3 covers 12 residues. Germline V gives CDR1 SEHNR, CDR2 FQNEAQ (reference sequence). CDR3 DNA sequence: TGTGCCAGCAGCTTACTTCAGGACAGCATTCTCTTC. Its translation is CASSLLQDSILF.

The CDR3 coding sequence is TGTGCCAGCAGCTTAGATTGGTCGGGAGTGGCAGATACGCAGTATTTT. This codes for CASSLDWSGVADTQYF. V gene TRBV7-9 combines with J gene TRBJ2-3; a possible D gene is TRBD2 (6 bases). Trimming removed 1 base from V and 4 bases from J, with 15 bases in between. CDR1 is SEHNR and CDR2 is FQNEAQ in the germline V gene (reference sequence). This CDR3 is built from 16 residues.

This chain uses TRBV11-2 with TRBJ2-2; D possibly corresponds to TRBD1 (6 bases). CDR1 is SGHAT and CDR2 is FQNNGV in the germline V gene. The V and J ends lost 6 bases and 0 bases respectively, with 14 bases between them. The CDR3 has 16 residues. The CDR3 region is CASSPMGAANTGELFF. Here the CDR3 DNA reads TGTGCCAGCAGTCCCATGGGGGCTGCGAACACCGGGGAGCTGTTTTTT.

The chain links TRBV19 to TRBJ2-7, with 9 bases fitting TRBD2. V lost 3 bases to trimming and J lost 4 bases; unmatched junction nucleotides: 10. The CDR3 is 16 residues long. CDR1 and CDR2 (germline): LNHDA, SQIVND (reference sequence). CDR3 in amino acids: CASSMLTSGRTYEQYF. The CDR3, as DNA: TGTGCCAGTAGTATGCTGACTAGCGGAAGAACTTACGAGCAGTACTTC.

The rearrangement uses TRBV5-1 and TRBJ2-7, with 7 bases that match TRBD1. V lost 5 bases and J lost 2; bases outside the gene matches: 7. Germline assignment: CDR1 SGHRS and CDR2 YFSETQ. The length of the CDR3 is 14 residues. The CDR3 region is CASSSGQVTYEQYF. In DNA, the CDR3 is TGCGCCAGCAGTTCTGGACAGGTCACCTACGAGCAGTACTTC.

The chain recombines TRBV20-1 with TRBJ2-5; D gene unclear. Trimming removed 3 bases from V and 1 base from J, with 6 bases in between. The CDR3 is made up of 12 amino acids. Germline values: CDR1 DFQATT, CDR2 SNEGSKA (reference sequence). This CDR3 is CSASTRQETQYF. CDR3 sequence (DNA): TGCAGTGCTAGTACACGCCAAGAGACCCAGTACTTC.

The chain recombines TRBV10-1 with TRBJ2-7, with D possibly being TRBD2 (5 bases). This CDR3 region has 14 residues. Germline V gene data show CDR1 as WNHNN and CDR2 as SYGVQD (reference sequence). V shed 3 bases and J shed 7 bases, with 16 bases lying between them. The chain's CDR3 is CASSDIGVRGEQYF. The CDR3 DNA follows: TGCGCCAGCAGTGACATCGGGGTCCGCGGGGAGCAGTACTTC.

The chain links TRBV5-6 to TRBJ2-1; TRBD2 might be the D (5 bases). The V and J ends lost 1 base and 1 base respectively, with 15 bases between them. Looked up from germline, CDR1 is SGHDT and CDR2 is YYEEEE. The CDR3 sequence is 17 residues long. CDR3 residues: CASSLRSGRTSYNEQFF. The DNA of the CDR3 is TGTGCCAGCAGCTTGAGAAGCGGAAGAACGTCCTACAATGAGCAGTTCTTC. Complete variable domain (other parts from reference TRBV5-6 and TRBJ2-1): DAGVTQSPTHLIKTRGQQVTLRCSPKSGHDTVSWYQQALGQGPQFIFQYYEEEERQRGNFPDRFSGHQFPNYSSELNVNALLLGDSALYLCASSLRSGRTSYNEQFFGPGTRLTVL.

The chain links TRBV28 to TRBJ2-5; TRBD2 aligns across 8 bases. CDR3 length: 14 residues. The V gene end was trimmed by 5 bases and the J gene end by 1 base; junction bases not matched to a gene: 3. In germline, CDR1 is MDHEN, CDR2 SYDVKM. The CDR3 reads CASSRGGPQETQYF. CDR3 nucleotides: TGTGCCAGCAGTCGCGGGGGGCCCCAAGAGACCCAGTACTTC.

The V and J genes are TRBV30 and TRBJ1-2; TRBD1 agrees at 9 bases. Trimming at V came to 4 bases and at J to 5 bases, leaving 8 bases not matched to a gene. Germline V gene lookup returns CDR1 GTSNPN and CDR2 SVGIG (reference sequence). The CDR3 totals 14 residues. The CDR3 is CAWTAGTGTYGYTF. The CDR3 DNA sequence: TGTGCCTGGACGGCGGGGACAGGGACATATGGCTACACCTTC.

The chain has TRBV5-4 and TRBJ2-1; D is unresolved. Germline CDR1 is SGHNT and CDR2 is YYREEE (reference sequence). Between the trimmed V and J ends, which lost 0 bases and 12 bases, there was a span of 10 bases. This CDR3 comprises 12 residues. CDR3 DNA: TGTGCCAGCAGCTTGGCCAATACGGGGCAGTTCTTC. The encoded protein is CASSLANTGQFF. Drawing the rest from reference TRBV5-4 and TRBJ2-1, the complete variable domain is ETGVTQSPTHLIKTRGQQVTLRCSSQSGHNTVSWYQQALGQGPQFIFQYYREEENGRGNFPPRFSGLQFPNYSSELNVNALELDDSALYLCASSLANTGQFFGPGTRLTVL.

The V call is TRBV6-4, the J call TRBJ2-1, with TRBD2 matching over 9 bases. The V and J ends lost 5 bases and 7 bases, in that order; junction bases with no gene match: 12. This CDR3 has 16 amino acids. CDR1 is MRHNA, CDR2 SNTAGT, per germline. CDR3 in amino acids: CASSPGSGREINEQFF. The CDR3 DNA reads as TGTGCCAGCAGTCCGGGTAGCGGGAGAGAGATTAATGAGCAGTTCTTC.